This T cell receptor beta chain stems from a study of T cells after yellow fever vaccination. In its sample, this clonotype was seen many times. This CDR3 is built from 14 residues. Germline CDR1 and CDR2: SQVTM and ANQGSEA. V lost 4 bases and J lost 2, with 15 bases in between. A process of 5'RACE template switching, which added a universal primer site and UMIs, was used to make TCR cDNA. One entry per CDR3 protein, called by TCRdb with MiXCR from the 5' RACE reads. This sample yields 90,000 to 130,000 distinct CDR3 sequences, of which roughly 8.4% are seen a single time; over 25% belongs to the top ten.

This TCR was recovered from a man aged 30 to 45 who received the YFV17D yellow fever vaccine. The chain employs TRBV29-1 and TRBJ2-7; D perhaps matches TRBD1 (5 bases). The source material was CD8+ T cells sorted from PBMCs, sampled 45 days after the yellow fever booster vaccination. The CDR3 DNA sequence: TGCAGCGTTGTCCCCGACAGTCAGACCTACGAGCAGTACTTC. Translation: CSVVPDSQTYEQYF.